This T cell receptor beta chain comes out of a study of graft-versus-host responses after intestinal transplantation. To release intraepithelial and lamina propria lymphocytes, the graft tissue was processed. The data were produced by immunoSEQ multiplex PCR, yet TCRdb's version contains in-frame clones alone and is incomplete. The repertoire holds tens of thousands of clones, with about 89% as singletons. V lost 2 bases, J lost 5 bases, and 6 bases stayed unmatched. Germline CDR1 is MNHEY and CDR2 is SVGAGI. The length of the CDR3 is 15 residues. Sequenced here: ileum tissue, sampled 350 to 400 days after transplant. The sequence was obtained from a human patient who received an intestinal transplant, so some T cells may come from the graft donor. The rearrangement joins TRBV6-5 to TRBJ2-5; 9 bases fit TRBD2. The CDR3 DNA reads TGTGCCAGCAGTTACACCCAGCGGGGGGACGAGACCCAGTACTTC. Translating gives CASSYTQRGDETQYF.